This T cell receptor (beta chain) was identified during a study of glioma-infiltrating T cells. General observations from the study: Only very few CDR3 sequences appeared in both tissue and blood. Tissue-blood divergence was below expectation in non-neoplastic patients, above in gliomas.

The iRepertoire nested amplicon-rescue multiplex PCR amplified TCR alpha and beta CDR3s from RNA. Input was roughly 95-450 ng of tissue mRNA or PBMC total RNA. TCRdb ran MiXCR on the multiplex PCR reads and lists one entry per CDR3 protein. The sample lists 170,000 or so distinct CDR3 sequences, around 40% seen once, with under 6.5% in the top ten. In the case of this clonotype: Its specificity is not known. Its ends do not fully match the called genes, so a read error is possible.

The germline V gene has CDR1 MDHEN and CDR2 SYDVKM. The CDR3 covers 15 residues. The V call is TRBV28, the J call TRBJ2-5; possibly TRBD2 for D (6 bases). This sequence originates from a human donor with low-grade glioma or glioblastoma, undergoing nonglioma brain surgery, or in good health (not recorded which). Sequenced sample: glioma tissue, nonneoplastic brain tissue, or PBMCs (not recorded which). For the CDR3, the DNA is TGTACCAGCAGTTCGTTAGCGGCACTACAAGAGACCCAGTACTTC. Translation gives CTSSSLAALQETQYF.